This T cell receptor (beta chain) was profiled in a study of response to subunit inactivated influenza vaccine. Study observations and caveats: T cells newly recruited by each seasonal influenza vaccination are few, the authors suggested.

TCRdb analysed the RT-PCR reads with MiXCR anew, one entry per CDR3 protein. The sample lists about 780,000 distinct CDR3 sequences, around a sixth seen once, with around 9.9% in the top ten. The CDR3 has 14 amino acids. The germline V and J ends were trimmed by 3 bases and 1 base, with 6 bases remaining between them. Germline values: CDR1 LNHNV, CDR2 YYDKDF (reference sequence). A note on this clonotype: Its antigen is unidentified.

The sequence came from a man in his fifties or sixties who received an inactivated influenza vaccine. The chain carries TRBV15 and TRBJ2-2; D gene uncertain. Here the sequenced sample was PBMCs from blood, taken 5 to 6 days after vaccination. This CDR3 is CATSSPRNTGELFF. CDR3 DNA sequence: TGTGCCACCAGCAGCCCCAGGAACACCGGGGAGCTGTTTTTT.